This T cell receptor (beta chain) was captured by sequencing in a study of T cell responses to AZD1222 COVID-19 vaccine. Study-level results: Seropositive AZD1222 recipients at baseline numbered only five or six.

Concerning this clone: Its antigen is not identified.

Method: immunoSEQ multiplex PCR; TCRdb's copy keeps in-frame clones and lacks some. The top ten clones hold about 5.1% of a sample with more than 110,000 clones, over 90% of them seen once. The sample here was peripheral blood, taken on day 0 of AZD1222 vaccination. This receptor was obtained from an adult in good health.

As DNA, the CDR3 is TGCGCCAGCAGCCAAGACAGGGGAGGAACTGGAAACACCATATATTTT. It yields the protein CASSQDRGGTGNTIYF. V and J are TRBV4-1 and TRBJ1-3, with D possibly matching TRBD1 (6 bases). The V end was cut by 0 bases, the J end by 2 bases, with 11 bases between. The CDR3 contains 16 residues. Germline CDR1 is MGHRA and CDR2 is YSYEKL.